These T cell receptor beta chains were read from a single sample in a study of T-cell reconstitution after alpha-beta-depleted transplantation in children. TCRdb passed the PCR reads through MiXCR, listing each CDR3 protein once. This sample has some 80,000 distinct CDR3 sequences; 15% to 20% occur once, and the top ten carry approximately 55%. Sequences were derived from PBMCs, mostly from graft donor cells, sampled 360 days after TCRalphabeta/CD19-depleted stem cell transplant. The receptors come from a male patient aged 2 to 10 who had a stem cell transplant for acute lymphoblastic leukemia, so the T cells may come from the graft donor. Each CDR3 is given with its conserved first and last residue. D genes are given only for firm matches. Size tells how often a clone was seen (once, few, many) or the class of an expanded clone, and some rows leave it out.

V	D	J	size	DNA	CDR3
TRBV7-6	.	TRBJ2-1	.	TGTGCCAGCAGCTTTGAAAGCGTTCTCACTTCCTACAATGAGCAGTTCTTC	CASSFESVLTSYNEQFF
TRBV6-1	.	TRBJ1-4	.	TGTGCCAGCAATCAGAGGATCTTGAATGAAAAACTGTTTTTT	CASNQRILNEKLFF
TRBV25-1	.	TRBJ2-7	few	TGTGCCAGCAGCGGGATCCCCTACGAGCAGTACTTC	CASSGIPYEQYF
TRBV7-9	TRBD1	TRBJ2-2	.	TGTGCCAGCAGGAGAAAGGACAGGGGCGGGGAGCTGTTTTTT	CASRRKDRGGELFF
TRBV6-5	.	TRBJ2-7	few	TGTGCCAGCAGTTACAGGGGAGCCTCCTACGAGCAGTACTTC	CASSYRGASYEQYF
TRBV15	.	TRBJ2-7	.	TGTGCCACCAGCAGAGGTGAATTCAAGGTCCGGGACAAGTCCTACGAGCAGTACTTC	CATSRGEFKVRDKSYEQYF
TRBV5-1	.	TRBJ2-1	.	TGCGCCAGCAGCTGGTCGGGAGCGATGAATGAGCAGTTCTTC	CASSWSGAMNEQFF
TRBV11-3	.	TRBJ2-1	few	TGTGCCAGCAGCTCGACTAGGGTCGTAGGGCAGTTCTTC	CASSSTRVVGQFF
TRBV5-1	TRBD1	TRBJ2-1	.	TGCGCCAGCAGTTCCCGGACAGGGGGGAACAATGAGCAGTTCTTC	CASSSRTGGNNEQFF
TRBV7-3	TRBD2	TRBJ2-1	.	TGTGCCAGCAGCTTAAGGTGGACTAGCGGGACTCCGAGCTCCTACAATGAGCAGTTCTTC	CASSLRWTSGTPSSYNEQFF
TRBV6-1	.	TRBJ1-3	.	TGTGCCAGCAGTGAAGCAAGGTGGACGACTGGAAACACCATATATTTT	CASSEARWTTGNTIYF
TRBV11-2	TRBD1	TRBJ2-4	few	TGTGCCAGCAGCAGCGACAGGGTGGACATTCAGTACTTC	CASSSDRVDIQYF
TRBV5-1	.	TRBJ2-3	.	TGCGCCAGCAGCCCTCGTCCGGCAGGGTTAGATACGCAGTATTTT	CASSPRPAGLDTQYF
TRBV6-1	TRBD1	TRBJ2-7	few	TGTGCCAGCAGCCGGACAGGGGGTATGAACGAGCAGTACTTC	CASSRTGGMNEQYF
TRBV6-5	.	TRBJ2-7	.	TGTGCCAGCAGTCGCGGCGGAGGGGCGGAGTACTTC	CASSRGGGAEYF
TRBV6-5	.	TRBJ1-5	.	TGTGCCAGCAGTTACGGACGGTCGGATCAGCCCCAGCATTTT	CASSYGRSDQPQHF
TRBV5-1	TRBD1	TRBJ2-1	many	TGCGCCAGCAGCATGACGCCTGGACAGGGGGCCAACAATGAGCAGTTCTTC	CASSMTPGQGANNEQFF
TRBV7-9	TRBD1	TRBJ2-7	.	TGTGCCAGCAGCCCAAGAAGGACAGGGCCGGGGGAGCAGTACTTC	CASSPRRTGPGEQYF
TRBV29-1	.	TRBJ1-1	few	TGCAGCGTTGCCGGGACACACACTGAAGCTTTCTTT	CSVAGTHTEAFF
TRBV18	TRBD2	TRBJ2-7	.	TGTGCCAGCTCACCACAGACGGGAGGGCCTTTAGAGCAGTACTTC	CASSPQTGGPLEQYF